Listed here are 21 T cell receptor beta chains from one sample, sequenced in a study of cytomegalovirus exposure and HLA in healthy donors. A multiplex PCR was run with 60 Vbeta primers and 13 Jbeta primers. Assay: immunoSEQ multiplex PCR; the TCRdb copy retains only in-frame clones and omits some. The sample yields 180,000 or so clones, 82% seen once. Sequencing input: PBMCs. The receptors originated from a man aged 35 to 55 in good health and CMV-seronegative.

The chain combines TRBV7-2 with TRBJ1-1, with 7 bases matching TRBD1. V shed 1 base, J shed 1 base, and the junction held 0 bases outside the gene matches. This CDR3 contains 14 residues. Germline V gene sequence: CDR1 SGHTA, CDR2 FQGNSA. The CDR3 region has the DNA TGTGCCAGCAGCTTAGGGACAGGGAACACTGAAGCTTTCTTT. This sequence encodes CASSLGTGNTEAFF.

J is TRBJ1-5 and V is TRBV28, with D perhaps TRBD1 (6 bases). This CDR3 comprises 13 residues. CDR1 is MDHEN and CDR2 is SYDVKM in the germline V gene. Trimming cost V 5 bases and J 7 bases, with 12 bases left between them. In DNA form, the CDR3 reads TGTGCCAGCAGTCTAGGGGGGGAGCAGCCCCAGCATTTT. As protein: CASSLGGEQPQHF.

This chain uses TRBV5-1 with TRBJ2-2; D is perhaps TRBD2 (6 bases). CDR3 length equals 14 residues. V was shortened by 9 bases and J by 0 bases, with 12 bases between the two germline ends. The germline CDR1 and CDR2 sequences are SGHRS and YFSETQ. CDR3 protein: CATTGTPNTGELFF. The CDR3 coding sequence is TGCGCCACCACCGGGACTCCGAACACCGGGGAGCTGTTTTTT. The full variable domain, in which reference TRBV5-1 and TRBJ2-2 provide the parts outside the CDR3, is KAGVTQTPRYLIKTRGQQVTLSCSPISGHRSVSWYQQTPGQGLQFLFEYFSETQRNKGNFPGRFSGRQFSNSRSEMNVSTLELGDSALYLCATTGTPNTGELFFGEGSRLTVL.

The chain is built from TRBV6-1 and TRBJ2-7; 8 bases map to TRBD1. The ends lost 8 bases at V and 0 bases at J; junction bases unmatched: 6. CDR3 length equals 14 residues. Germline CDR1 reads MNHNS; CDR2 reads SASEGT. In DNA, the CDR3 is TGTGCCAGCGGACAGGGTTCCAGCTCCTACGAGCAGTACTTC. Translation gives CASGQGSSSYEQYF.

This chain links TRBV7-8 with TRBJ2-1; 10 positions agree with TRBD2. Germline CDR1 SGHVS, CDR2 FQNEAQ. V dropped 5 bases and J dropped 2; count of bases not matched to a gene: 3. The length of the CDR3 is 15 residues. The CDR3 is CASSTSGGAYNEQFF. The CDR3 coding sequence is TGTGCCAGCAGCACGAGCGGGGGGGCCTACAATGAGCAGTTCTTC.

V gene TRBV6-5 combines with J gene TRBJ2-7; 9 bases line up with TRBD1. The trim removed 3 bases at V and 3 bases at J, leaving 3 bases unmatched. Germline V gene data show CDR1 as MNHEY and CDR2 as SVGAGI. The CDR3 has 14 amino acids. Here the CDR3 reads CASSYTGGNYEQYF. CDR3 DNA: TGTGCCAGCAGTTATACAGGGGGCAACTACGAGCAGTACTTC.

V gene TRBV28 combines with J gene TRBJ2-5; tentative D call: TRBD2 (5 bases). The ends were cut back, 3 bases at V and 7 bases at J, with 9 bases in the middle. The CDR3 contains 12 residues. CDR1 and CDR2 from the germline V gene are MDHEN and SYDVKM. Here the CDR3 reads CASSLGRGTQYF. DNA of the CDR3: TGTGCCAGCAGTTTGGGCCGGGGGACCCAGTACTTC.

The chain combines TRBV5-5 with TRBJ1-5; D call uncertain. Trimming took off 4 bases at V and 0 bases at J, with 5 bases between the two ends. There are 13 residues in the CDR3. Looked up from germline, CDR1 is SGHKS and CDR2 is YYEKEE (reference sequence). The CDR3 bases are TGTGCCAGCAGCCGGTATAGCAATCAGCCCCAGCATTTT. The encoded protein is CASSRYSNQPQHF.

The J gene is TRBJ1-1, the V gene TRBV11-3; 7 nucleotides match TRBD1. CDR3 size: 15 residues. Trimming removed 5 bases from V and 1 base from J; junction bases left unmatched: 7. The germline CDR1 and CDR2 sequences are SGHNT and YENEEA. CDR3 protein: CASSPMRGRNTEAFF. CDR3 in DNA: TGTGCCAGCAGCCCCATGAGGGGGCGGAACACTGAAGCTTTCTTT.

The rearrangement joins TRBV5-1 to TRBJ1-6; no reliable D call. Germline V CDR1 and CDR2: SGHRS, YFSETQ. The length of the CDR3 is 18 residues. The ends were cut back, 0 bases at V and 0 bases at J, with 13 bases in the middle. Here the CDR3 reads CASSLEGGDSSYNSPLHF. The CDR3 nucleotides are TGCGCCAGCAGCTTGGAAGGCGGAGATAGCTCCTATAATTCACCCCTCCACTTT.

This clone came up once. This sequence joins TRBV4-3 and TRBJ1-2; D unresolved. CDR3 size: 14 residues. Germline assignment: CDR1 LGHNA and CDR2 YSLEER. V was trimmed by 1 base and J by 4 bases, leaving 10 bases between them. CDR3 sequence: CASSQVDGIYGYTF. Here the CDR3 DNA reads TGCGCCAGCAGCCAAGTCGACGGGATCTATGGCTACACCTTC.

The chain uses TRBV7-2 and TRBJ1-1; D uncertain. The V end lost 1 base, the J end lost 0 bases, and 9 bases lay between the germline ends. The CDR3 covers 15 residues. The V gene's germline CDR1 is SGHTA and CDR2 FQGNSA. The CDR3: CASSLGSGMNTEAFF. The DNA for the CDR3 is TGTGCCAGCAGCTTAGGGAGCGGCATGAACACTGAAGCTTTCTTT.

The J gene is TRBJ1-2, the V gene TRBV6-5, with 12 bases lining up with TRBD1. The CDR3 sequence is 15 residues long. Trimming took 2 bases from V and 3 from J; bases not matched to a gene: 1. CDR1 is MNHEY and CDR2 is SVGAGI in the germline V gene. CDR3 region: CASSYRDRGHYGYTF. CDR3 nucleotide sequence: TGTGCCAGCAGTTACAGGGACAGGGGGCACTATGGCTACACCTTC.

J is TRBJ2-1 and V is TRBV7-2; TRBD2 matches at 9 bases. The CDR3 sequence is 17 residues long. With 1 base clipped from V and 0 bases from J, the junction kept 4 bases outside the gene matches. The V gene's germline CDR1 is SGHTA and CDR2 FQGNSA. CDR3 bases: TGTGCCAGCAGCTTAGTGGCGACTAGCGGCTCCTACAATGAGCAGTTCTTC. Protein sequence: CASSLVATSGSYNEQFF.

The chain carries TRBV7-3 and TRBJ2-5, with D possibly TRBD2 on 5 matching bases. The CDR3 runs to 13 residues. CDR1 and CDR2 (germline): SGHTA, FQGTGA. V shed 4 bases and J shed 1 base, with 7 bases lying between them. The CDR3, as DNA: TGTGCCAGCAGCTCGAGGGTCCAAGAGACCCAGTACTTC. Translating it yields CASSSRVQETQYF.

This chain connects TRBV5-4 to TRBJ2-4, with 7 bases identical to TRBD1. Germline V gene sequence: CDR1 SGHNT, CDR2 YYREEE (reference sequence). V shed 0 bases, J shed 3 bases, and the junction held 0 bases outside the gene matches. This CDR3 comprises 14 residues. Written as DNA, the CDR3 is TGTGCCAGCAGCTTGGCAGGGGGCAAAAACATTCAGTACTTC. Protein sequence: CASSLAGGKNIQYF.

CDR3 sequence: CASSPSRVYEQYF. CDR3 in DNA: TGTGCCAGCAGCCCATCCCGGGTCTACGAGCAGTACTTC. The chain links TRBV11-2 to TRBJ2-7; D gene uncertain. The CDR3 is made up of 13 amino acids. Trimming shortened V by 5 bases and J by 3 bases, and 11 bases separated the two germline ends. Germline loops: CDR1 SGHAT, CDR2 FQNNGV.

The chain employs TRBV30 and TRBJ2-7, with 10 bases identical to TRBD1. The CDR3 loop spans 14 amino acids. The germline gives CDR1 GTSNPN, CDR2 SVGIG (reference sequence). Trimming at V came to 2 bases and at J to 0 bases, leaving 1 base not matched to a gene. For the CDR3, the DNA is TGTGCCTGGAGTTGGACAGGGGGCTCCTACGAGCAGTACTTC. It is translated as CAWSWTGGSYEQYF.

There are a few counts of this clone. The rearrangement joins TRBV7-3 to TRBJ2-6; possible D gene TRBD2, 5 bases. This CDR3 region has 15 residues. Germline-derived CDR1 and CDR2 are SGHTA and FQGTGA. V was pared by 5 bases and J by 2 bases, with 10 bases between. In DNA form, the CDR3 reads TGTGCCAGCAGCAACCGGGATGCTGGGGCCAACGTCCTGACTTTC. The encoded protein is CASSNRDAGANVLTF.

This sequence joins TRBV19 and TRBJ1-5; TRBD1 is a possible D gene (6 bases). Trimming shortened V by 7 bases and J by 5 bases, and 18 bases separated the two germline ends. Per the germline V gene, CDR1 is LNHDA and CDR2 is SQIVND (reference sequence). This CDR3 is 15 amino acids long. CDR3 sequence reads: CASTSGTGTYQPQHF. CDR3 DNA sequence: TGTGCCAGTACCTCCGGTACAGGGACGTATCAGCCCCAGCATTTT.

The chain combines TRBV30 with TRBJ2-3, with 12 positions matching TRBD2. Trimming cost V 3 bases and J 6 bases; bases outside gene matches: 4. Germline CDR1 and CDR2: GTSNPN and SVGIG (reference sequence). The CDR3 is 14 amino acids. The CDR3 here is CAWSKGLAGDTQYF. CDR3 DNA sequence: TGTGCCTGGAGCAAGGGACTAGCGGGCGATACGCAGTATTTT.